Below, one TCR beta chain is given with its context. This entry is derived from a study of shared T cell receptors in the human thymus. Using immunoSEQ multiplex PCR, the repertoire was profiled, and TCRdb retains in-frame clones only, with some absent. The table includes hundreds of thousands of clones, 95% detected once. In germline, CDR1 is SGHDN, CDR2 FVKESK. Trimming took off 0 bases at V and 0 bases at J, with 15 bases between the two ends. The CDR3 loop spans 18 amino acids. V usage is TRBV14 and J usage is TRBJ2-1, with TRBD2 as a possible D gene (6 bases). Sequenced sample: thymocytes. This sequence originates from a human donor. The CDR3 is CASSQDMSGSSSYNEQFF. The CDR3 DNA reads TGTGCCAGCAGCCAAGATATGAGCGGGTCGAGCTCCTACAATGAGCAGTTCTTC.